A single sample is the source of the 3 T cell receptor beta chains below, sequenced in a study of molecular identifiers for immune sequencing clone quantification. TCRdb used MiXCR to reprocess the PCR reads, holding one entry per CDR3 protein. This sample has approximately 680,000 distinct CDR3 sequences, with about 25% found just once. Sequenced: naive CD8+ T cells from blood, with Jurkat cell RNA spiked in. Described subset: FACS-sorted CD8+CD4-CCR7+CD45RA+ naive T cells. Receptors were obtained from a human donor in good health. Some libraries in this study had Jurkat cell RNA spiked in.

This clonotype has a handful of counts. The genes are TRBV4-3 and TRBJ2-7; weak D call: TRBD1 (6 bases). V was clipped by 0 bases and J by 3 bases, with 9 bases between them. CDR3 size: 14 residues. Germline values: CDR1 LGHNA, CDR2 YSLEER. The CDR3 is CASSQEEGDYEQYF. For the CDR3, the DNA is TGCGCCAGCAGCCAAGAAGAGGGGGACTACGAGCAGTACTTC.

Turning to this clonotype: This sequence may be a read error, since a much larger clone differs from it by one base. The rearrangement joins TRBV4-1 to TRBJ2-7; D is uncertain. CDR3 size: 14 residues. Germline CDR1 and CDR2: MGHRA and YSYEKL. The CDR3 here is CASSQEPLRYGQYF. DNA of the CDR3: TGCGCCAGCAGCCAGGAACCCCTCCGGTACGGGCAGTACTTC.

Only one count was recorded for this clonotype. This may arise from a read error, as a much more abundant clone is one base away. The V call is TRBV7-9, the J call TRBJ2-4; 7 bases match TRBD1. The V and J ends lost 4 bases and 9 bases, in that order; junction bases with no gene match: 12. The CDR3 runs to 15 residues. CDR1 is SEHNR, CDR2 FQNEAQ, per germline (reference sequence). Here the CDR3 reads CASSSDAGQDIIQYF. As DNA, the CDR3 is TGTGCCAGCAGCTCTGATGCAGGACAGGACATCATTCAGTACTTC.